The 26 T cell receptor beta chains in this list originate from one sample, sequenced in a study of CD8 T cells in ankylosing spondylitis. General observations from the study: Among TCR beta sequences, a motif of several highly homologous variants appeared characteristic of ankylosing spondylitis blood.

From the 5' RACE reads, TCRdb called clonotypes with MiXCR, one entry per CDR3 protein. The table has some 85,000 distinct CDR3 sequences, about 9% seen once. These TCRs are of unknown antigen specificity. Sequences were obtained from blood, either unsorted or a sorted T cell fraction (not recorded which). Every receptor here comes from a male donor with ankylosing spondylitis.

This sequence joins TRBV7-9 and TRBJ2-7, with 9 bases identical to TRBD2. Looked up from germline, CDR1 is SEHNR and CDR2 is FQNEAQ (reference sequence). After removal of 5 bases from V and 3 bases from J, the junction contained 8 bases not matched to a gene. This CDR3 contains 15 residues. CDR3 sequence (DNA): TGTGCCAGCAGCCTCGGGACTAGCTTGATCTACGAGCAGTACTTC. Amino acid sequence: CASSLGTSLIYEQYF. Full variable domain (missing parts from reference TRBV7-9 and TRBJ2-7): DTGVSQNPRHKITKRGQNVTFRCDPISEHNRLYWYRQTLGQGPEFLTYFQNEAQLEKSRLLSDRFSAERPKGSFSTLEIQRTEQGDSAMYLCASSLGTSLIYEQYFGPGTRLTVT.

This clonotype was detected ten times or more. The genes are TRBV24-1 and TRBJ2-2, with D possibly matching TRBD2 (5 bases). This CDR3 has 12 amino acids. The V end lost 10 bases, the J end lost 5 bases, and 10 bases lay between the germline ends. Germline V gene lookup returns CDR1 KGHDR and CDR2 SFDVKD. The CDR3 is CATEAATGELFF. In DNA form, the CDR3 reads TGTGCCACGGAGGCAGCGACCGGGGAGCTGTTTTTT.

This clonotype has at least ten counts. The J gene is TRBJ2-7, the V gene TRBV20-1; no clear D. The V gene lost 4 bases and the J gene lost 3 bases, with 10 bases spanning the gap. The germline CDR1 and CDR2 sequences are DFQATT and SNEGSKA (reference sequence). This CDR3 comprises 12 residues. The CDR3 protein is CSATTEGYEQYF. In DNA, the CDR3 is TGCAGTGCTACCACGGAAGGCTACGAGCAGTACTTC.

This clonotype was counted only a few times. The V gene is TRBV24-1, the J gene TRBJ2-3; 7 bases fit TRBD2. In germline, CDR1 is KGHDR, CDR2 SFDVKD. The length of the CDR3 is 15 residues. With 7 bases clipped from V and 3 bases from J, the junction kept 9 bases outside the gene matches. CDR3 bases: TGTGCCACCAGCTCTAGCGGACCATATACAGATACGCAGTATTTT. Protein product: CATSSSGPYTDTQYF.

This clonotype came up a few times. This CDR3 reads CATSSSGDASEQYF. The CDR3 DNA reads TGTGCCACCAGTAGTTCAGGGGACGCGTCGGAGCAGTACTTC. J is TRBJ2-7 and V is TRBV24-1; D is perhaps TRBD1 (6 bases). V was pared by 6 bases and J by 7 bases, with 18 bases between. The CDR3 totals 14 residues. Germline assignment: CDR1 KGHDR and CDR2 SFDVKD.

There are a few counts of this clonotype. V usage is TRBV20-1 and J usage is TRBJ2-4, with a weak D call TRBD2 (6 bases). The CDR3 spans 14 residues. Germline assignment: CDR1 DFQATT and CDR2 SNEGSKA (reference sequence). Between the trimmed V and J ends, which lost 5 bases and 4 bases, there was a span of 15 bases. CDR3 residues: CSAGGRPKKNIQYF. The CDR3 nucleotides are TGCAGTGCTGGGGGGAGGCCCAAGAAAAACATTCAGTACTTC.

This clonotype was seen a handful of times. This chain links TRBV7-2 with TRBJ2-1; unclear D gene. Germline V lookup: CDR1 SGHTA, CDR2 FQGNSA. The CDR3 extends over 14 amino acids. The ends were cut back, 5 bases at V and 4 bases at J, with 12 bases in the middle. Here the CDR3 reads CASSPTDEYNEQFF. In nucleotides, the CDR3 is TGTGCCAGCAGCCCTACCGACGAATACAATGAGCAGTTCTTC.

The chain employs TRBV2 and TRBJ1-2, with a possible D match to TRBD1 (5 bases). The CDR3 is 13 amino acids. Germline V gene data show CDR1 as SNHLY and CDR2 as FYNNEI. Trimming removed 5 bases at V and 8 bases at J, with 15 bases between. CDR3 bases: TGTGCCAGCAGTTTCGGGGCCGATTGGGGCTACACCTTC. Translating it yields CASSFGADWGYTF.

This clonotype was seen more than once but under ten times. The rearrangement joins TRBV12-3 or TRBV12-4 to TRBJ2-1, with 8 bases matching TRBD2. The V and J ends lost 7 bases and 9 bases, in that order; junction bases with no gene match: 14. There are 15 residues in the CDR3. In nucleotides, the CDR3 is TGTGCCAGCAACGGGGCTCAGCGGGAGAACGGTGAGCAGTTCTTC. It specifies CASNGAQRENGEQFF.

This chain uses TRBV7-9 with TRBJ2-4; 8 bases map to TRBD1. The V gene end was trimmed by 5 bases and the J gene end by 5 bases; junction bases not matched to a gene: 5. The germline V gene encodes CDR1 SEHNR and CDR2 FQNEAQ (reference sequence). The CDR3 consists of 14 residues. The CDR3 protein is CASSVTGGQNIQYF. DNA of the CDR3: TGTGCCAGCAGCGTTACAGGGGGTCAAAACATTCAGTACTTC.

Here the CDR3 DNA reads TGTGCCAGCAGCCCCCCCAGACTAGCGGGAGGGCTTGTAGATACGCAGTATTTT. This codes for CASSPPRLAGGLVDTQYF. This rearrangement joins TRBV11-1 to TRBJ2-3; TRBD2 agrees at 14 bases. Germline V gives CDR1 SGHAT, CDR2 FQDESV (reference sequence). The CDR3 consists of 18 residues. Germline trimming cut 5 bases from V and 5 bases from J; bases unmatched to any gene: 12.

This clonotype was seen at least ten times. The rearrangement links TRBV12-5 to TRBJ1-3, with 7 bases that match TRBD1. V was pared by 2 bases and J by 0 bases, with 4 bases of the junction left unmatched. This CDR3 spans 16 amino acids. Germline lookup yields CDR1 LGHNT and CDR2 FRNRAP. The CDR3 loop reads CASGLPGTASGNTIYF. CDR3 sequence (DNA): TGTGCTAGTGGTTTGCCCGGGACAGCCTCTGGAAACACCATATATTTT.

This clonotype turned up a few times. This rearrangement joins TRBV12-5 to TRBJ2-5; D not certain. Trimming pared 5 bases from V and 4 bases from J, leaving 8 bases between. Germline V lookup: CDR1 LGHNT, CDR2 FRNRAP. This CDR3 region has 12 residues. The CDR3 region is CASGAPLETQYF. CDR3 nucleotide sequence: TGTGCTAGTGGTGCCCCACTAGAGACCCAGTACTTC.

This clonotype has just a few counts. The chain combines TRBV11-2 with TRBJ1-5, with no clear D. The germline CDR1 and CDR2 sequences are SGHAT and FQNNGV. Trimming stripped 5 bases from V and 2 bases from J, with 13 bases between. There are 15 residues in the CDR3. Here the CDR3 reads CASSRAPARNQPQHF. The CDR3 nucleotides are TGTGCCAGCAGCCGGGCCCCGGCACGCAATCAGCCCCAGCATTTT.

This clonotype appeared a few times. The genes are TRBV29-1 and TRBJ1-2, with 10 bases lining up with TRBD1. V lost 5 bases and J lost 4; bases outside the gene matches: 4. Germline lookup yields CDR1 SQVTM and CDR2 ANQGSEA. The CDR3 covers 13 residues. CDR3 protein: CSVRQGAVYGYTF. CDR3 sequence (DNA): TGCAGCGTTCGACAGGGGGCGGTCTATGGCTACACCTTC.

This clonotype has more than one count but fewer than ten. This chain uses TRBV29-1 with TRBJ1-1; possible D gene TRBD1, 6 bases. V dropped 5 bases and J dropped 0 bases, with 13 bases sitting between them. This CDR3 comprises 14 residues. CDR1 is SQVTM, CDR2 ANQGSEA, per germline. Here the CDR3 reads CSVFGQNMNTEAFF. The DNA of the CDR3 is TGCAGCGTTTTCGGACAGAACATGAACACTGAAGCTTTCTTT.

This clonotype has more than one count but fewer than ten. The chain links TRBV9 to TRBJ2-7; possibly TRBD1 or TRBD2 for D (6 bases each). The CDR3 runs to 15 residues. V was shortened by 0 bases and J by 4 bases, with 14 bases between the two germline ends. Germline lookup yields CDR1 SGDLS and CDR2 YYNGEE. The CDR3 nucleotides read TGTGCCAGCAGCGTAGATGCGGAGGGGGGTTACGAGCAGTACTTC. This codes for CASSVDAEGGYEQYF.

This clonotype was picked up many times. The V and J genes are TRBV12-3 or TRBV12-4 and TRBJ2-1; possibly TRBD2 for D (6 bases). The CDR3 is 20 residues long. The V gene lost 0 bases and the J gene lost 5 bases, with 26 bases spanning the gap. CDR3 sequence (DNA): TGTGCCAGCAGTTTAGCGGATGGGTTGGAGGGACCTCAGTCGAACAATGAGCAGTTCTTC. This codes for CASSLADGLEGPQSNNEQFF.

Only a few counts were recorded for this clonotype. The CDR3 DNA reads as TGTGCCATCAGTGTAAGCCCCCAGGGGGTGGGGGGCCTGAACACTGAAGCTTTCTTT. Its protein product is CAISVSPQGVGGLNTEAFF. V usage is TRBV10-3 and J usage is TRBJ1-1, with TRBD1 identical over 7 bases. The CDR3 has 19 amino acids. J gave up 0 bases and V 4 bases, and 17 bases lay outside the gene matches. Germline V gene data show CDR1 as ENHRY and CDR2 as SYGVKD.

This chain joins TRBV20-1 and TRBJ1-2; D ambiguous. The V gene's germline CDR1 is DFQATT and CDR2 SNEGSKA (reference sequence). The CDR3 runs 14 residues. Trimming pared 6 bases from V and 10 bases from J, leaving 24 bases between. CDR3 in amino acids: CSAITRVSLNLYTF. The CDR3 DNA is TGCAGTGCAATTACTAGAGTGTCCCTTAACCTCTACACCTTC.

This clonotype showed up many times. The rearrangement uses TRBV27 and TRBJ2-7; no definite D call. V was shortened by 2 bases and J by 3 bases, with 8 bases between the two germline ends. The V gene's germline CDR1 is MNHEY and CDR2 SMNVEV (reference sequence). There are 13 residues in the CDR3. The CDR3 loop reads CASSLGVDYEQYF. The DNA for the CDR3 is TGTGCCAGCAGTTTAGGGGTAGACTACGAGCAGTACTTC.

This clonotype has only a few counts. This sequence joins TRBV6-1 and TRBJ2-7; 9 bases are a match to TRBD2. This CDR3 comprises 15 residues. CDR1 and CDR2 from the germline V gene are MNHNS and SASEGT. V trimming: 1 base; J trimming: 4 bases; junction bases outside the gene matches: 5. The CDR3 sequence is CASSEEFSGSYEQYV. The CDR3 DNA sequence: TGTGCCAGCAGTGAAGAATTTAGCGGGAGTTACGAGCAGTACGTC.

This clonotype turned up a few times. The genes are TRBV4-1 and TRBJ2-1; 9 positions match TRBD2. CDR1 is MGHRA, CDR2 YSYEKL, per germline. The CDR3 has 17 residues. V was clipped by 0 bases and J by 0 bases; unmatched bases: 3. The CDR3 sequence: CASSQDGTSSSYNEQFF. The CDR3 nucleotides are TGCGCCAGCAGCCAAGACGGGACTAGCAGCTCCTACAATGAGCAGTTCTTC.

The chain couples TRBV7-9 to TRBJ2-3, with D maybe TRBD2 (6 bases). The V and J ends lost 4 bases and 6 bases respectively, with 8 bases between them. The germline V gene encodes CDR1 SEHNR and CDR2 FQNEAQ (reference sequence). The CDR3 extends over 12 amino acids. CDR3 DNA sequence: TGTGCCAGCAGCTGGGAGGATGATACGCAGTATTTT. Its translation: CASSWEDDTQYF.

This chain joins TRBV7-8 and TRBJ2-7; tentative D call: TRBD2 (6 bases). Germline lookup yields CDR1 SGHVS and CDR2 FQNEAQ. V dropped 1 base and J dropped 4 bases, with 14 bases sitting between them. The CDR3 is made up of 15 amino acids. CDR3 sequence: CASSLVEGRWYEQYV. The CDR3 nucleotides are TGTGCCAGCAGCTTAGTGGAGGGCAGGTGGTACGAGCAGTACGTC.

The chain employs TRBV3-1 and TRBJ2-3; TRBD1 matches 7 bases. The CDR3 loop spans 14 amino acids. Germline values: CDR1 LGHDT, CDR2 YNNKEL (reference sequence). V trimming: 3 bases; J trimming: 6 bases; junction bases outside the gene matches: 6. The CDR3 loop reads CASSQKRGQDTQYF. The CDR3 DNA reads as TGTGCCAGCAGCCAGAAAAGGGGGCAGGATACGCAGTATTTT.